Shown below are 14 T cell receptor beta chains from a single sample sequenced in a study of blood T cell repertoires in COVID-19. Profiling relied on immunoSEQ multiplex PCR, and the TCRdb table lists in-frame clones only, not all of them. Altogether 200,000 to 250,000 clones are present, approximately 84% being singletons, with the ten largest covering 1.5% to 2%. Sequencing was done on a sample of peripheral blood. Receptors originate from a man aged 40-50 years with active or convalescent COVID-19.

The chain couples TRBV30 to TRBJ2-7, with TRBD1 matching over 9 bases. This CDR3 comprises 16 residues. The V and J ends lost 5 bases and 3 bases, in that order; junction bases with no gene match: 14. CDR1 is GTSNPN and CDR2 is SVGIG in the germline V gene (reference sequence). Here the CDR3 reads CAWAPGQGFFYYEQYF. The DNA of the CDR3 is TGTGCCTGGGCACCGGGACAGGGTTTTTTCTACTACGAGCAGTACTTC.

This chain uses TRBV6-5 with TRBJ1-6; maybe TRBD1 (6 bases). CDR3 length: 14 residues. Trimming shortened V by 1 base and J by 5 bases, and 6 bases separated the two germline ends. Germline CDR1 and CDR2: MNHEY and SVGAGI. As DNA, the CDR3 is TGTGCCAGCAGTTACTACAGGGATAATTCACCCCTCCACTTT. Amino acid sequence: CASSYYRDNSPLHF.

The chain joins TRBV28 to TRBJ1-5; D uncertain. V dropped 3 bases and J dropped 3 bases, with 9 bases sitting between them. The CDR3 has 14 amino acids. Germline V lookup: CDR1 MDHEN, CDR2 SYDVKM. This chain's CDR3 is CASSLRGPNQPQHF. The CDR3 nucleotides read TGTGCCAGCAGTTTGAGAGGGCCCAATCAGCCCCAGCATTTT.

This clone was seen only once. The CDR3 protein is CASSIGTAVYEQYF. Here the CDR3 DNA reads TGTGCCAGTAGTATAGGGACAGCCGTTTACGAGCAGTACTTC. The chain joins TRBV19 to TRBJ2-7; D possibly corresponds to TRBD1 (6 bases). CDR3 length equals 14 residues. V was shortened by 1 base and J by 4 bases, with 11 bases between the two germline ends. CDR1 and CDR2 (germline): LNHDA, SQIVND (reference sequence).

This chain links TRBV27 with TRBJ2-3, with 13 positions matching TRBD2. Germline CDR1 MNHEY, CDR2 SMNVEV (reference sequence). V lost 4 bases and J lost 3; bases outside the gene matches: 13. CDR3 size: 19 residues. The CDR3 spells CASSYLLAGGPSGTDTQYF. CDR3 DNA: TGTGCCAGCAGTTACCTACTAGCGGGAGGGCCCTCGGGTACAGATACGCAGTATTTT.

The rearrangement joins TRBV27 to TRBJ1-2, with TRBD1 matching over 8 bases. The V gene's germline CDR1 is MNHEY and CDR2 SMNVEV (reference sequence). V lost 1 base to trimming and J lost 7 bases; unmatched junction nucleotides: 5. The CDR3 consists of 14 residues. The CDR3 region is CASSLLAGGGGYTF. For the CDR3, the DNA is TGTGCCAGCAGTTTATTGGCAGGGGGCGGTGGCTACACCTTC.

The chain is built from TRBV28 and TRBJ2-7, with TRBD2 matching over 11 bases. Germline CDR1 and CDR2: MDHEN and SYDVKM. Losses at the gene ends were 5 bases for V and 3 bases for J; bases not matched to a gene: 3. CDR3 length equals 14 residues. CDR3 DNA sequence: TGTGCCAGCAGTCCCGGGACTAGCGGCTACGAGCAGTACTTC. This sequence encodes CASSPGTSGYEQYF.

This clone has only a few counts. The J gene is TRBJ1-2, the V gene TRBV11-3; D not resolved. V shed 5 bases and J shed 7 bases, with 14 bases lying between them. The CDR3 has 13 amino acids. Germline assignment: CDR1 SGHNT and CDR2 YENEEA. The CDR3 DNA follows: TGTGCCAGCAGCCCCGGGTCAGAAGGTGGCTACACCTTC. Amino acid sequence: CASSPGSEGGYTF.

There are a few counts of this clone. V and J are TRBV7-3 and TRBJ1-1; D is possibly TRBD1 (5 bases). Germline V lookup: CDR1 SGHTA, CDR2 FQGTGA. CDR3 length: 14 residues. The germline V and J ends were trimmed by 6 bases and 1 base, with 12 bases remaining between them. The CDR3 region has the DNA TGTGCCAGCAGTATCTCGGGGGGGAACACTGAAGCTTTCTTT. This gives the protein CASSISGGNTEAFF.

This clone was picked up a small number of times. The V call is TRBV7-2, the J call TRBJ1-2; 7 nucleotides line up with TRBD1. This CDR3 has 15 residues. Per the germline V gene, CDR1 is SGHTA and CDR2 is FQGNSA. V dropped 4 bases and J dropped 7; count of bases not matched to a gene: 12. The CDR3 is CASSYDRVGGRGYTF. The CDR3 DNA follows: TGTGCCAGCAGCTATGACAGGGTCGGGGGACGTGGCTACACCTTC. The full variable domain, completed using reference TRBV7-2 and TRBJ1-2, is GAGVSQSPSNKVTEKGKDVELRCDPISGHTALYWYRQSLGQGLEFLIYFQGNSAPDKSGLPSDRFSAERTGGSVSTLTIQRTQQEDSAVYLCASSYDRVGGRGYTFGSGTRLTVV.

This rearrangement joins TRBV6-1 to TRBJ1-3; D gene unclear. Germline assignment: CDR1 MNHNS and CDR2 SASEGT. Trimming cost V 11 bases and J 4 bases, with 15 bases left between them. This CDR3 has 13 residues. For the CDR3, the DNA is TGTGCCTGTCGTGTGCGCGGGGGAAACACCATATATTTT. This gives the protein CACRVRGGNTIYF.

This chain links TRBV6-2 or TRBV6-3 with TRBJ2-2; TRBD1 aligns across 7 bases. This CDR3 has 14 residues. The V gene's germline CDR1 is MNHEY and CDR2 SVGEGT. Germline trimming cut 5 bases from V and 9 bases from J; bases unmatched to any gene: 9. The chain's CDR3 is CASSNRDSRRELFF. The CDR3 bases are TGTGCCAGCAGTAACCGGGACAGCCGACGGGAGCTGTTTTTT.

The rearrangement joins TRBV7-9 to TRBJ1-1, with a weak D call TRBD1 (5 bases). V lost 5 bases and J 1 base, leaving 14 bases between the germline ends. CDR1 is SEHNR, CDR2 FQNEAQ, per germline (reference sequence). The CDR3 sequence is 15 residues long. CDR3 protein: CASSLHGGRNTEAFF. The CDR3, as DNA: TGTGCCAGCAGCCTTCACGGGGGGAGGAACACTGAAGCTTTCTTT.

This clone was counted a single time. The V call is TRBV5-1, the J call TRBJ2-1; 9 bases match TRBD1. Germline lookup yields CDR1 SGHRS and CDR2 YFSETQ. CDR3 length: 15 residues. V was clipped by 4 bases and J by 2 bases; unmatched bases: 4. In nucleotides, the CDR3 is TGCGCCAGCAGCCTACAGGGGGCGCCCTACAATGAGCAGTTCTTC. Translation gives CASSLQGAPYNEQFF.